These 18 T cell receptor beta chains were sequenced from one sample in a study of CD8 T cells in ankylosing spondylitis. TCRdb re-called the 5' RACE reads through MiXCR, storing one row per CDR3 protein. The sample yields around 150,000 distinct CDR3 sequences, about 6.7% seen once. The specimen was blood, either unsorted or a sorted T cell fraction (not recorded which). All receptors derive from a female donor with ankylosing spondylitis or in good health (not recorded which).

This clonotype was observed a few times. The J gene is TRBJ1-1, the V gene TRBV7-9; 7 positions agree with TRBD1. The trim removed 5 bases at V and 0 bases at J, leaving 9 bases unmatched. Germline V gene sequence: CDR1 SEHNR, CDR2 FQNEAQ (reference sequence). The CDR3 sequence is 16 residues long. CDR3 loop: CASSPRDSPMNTEAFF. CDR3 sequence (DNA): TGTGCCAGCAGCCCAAGGGACAGCCCTATGAACACTGAAGCTTTCTTT.

The chain has TRBV5-1 and TRBJ2-3; TRBD2 is a possible D gene (6 bases). V was pared by 0 bases and J by 0 bases, with 11 bases between. The CDR3 has 16 residues. Germline V gene sequence: CDR1 SGHRS, CDR2 YFSETQ. The CDR3 is CASSLGARGSTDTQYF. The CDR3 nucleotides read TGCGCCAGCAGCTTGGGGGCGCGGGGTAGCACAGATACGCAGTATTTT. Combining the CDR3 with reference TRBV5-1 and TRBJ2-3 gives the whole variable domain KAGVTQTPRYLIKTRGQQVTLSCSPISGHRSVSWYQQTPGQGLQFLFEYFSETQRNKGNFPGRFSGRQFSNSRSEMNVSTLELGDSALYLCASSLGARGSTDTQYFGPGTRLTVL.

The chain is built from TRBV18 and TRBJ1-2; D unresolved. The CDR3 spans 17 residues. Trimming removed 1 base at V and 4 bases at J, with 19 bases between. Per the germline V gene, CDR1 is KGHSH and CDR2 is LQKENI. The DNA for the CDR3 is TGTGCCAGCTCACCACTGGGGAATTCCGCATCTGCCTATGGCTACACCTTC. Protein sequence: CASSPLGNSASAYGYTF.

The chain links TRBV27 to TRBJ2-7, with D possibly being TRBD1 or TRBD2 (5 bases each). The ends were cut back, 5 bases at V and 0 bases at J, with 11 bases in the middle. There are 14 residues in the CDR3. Germline V gene data show CDR1 as MNHEY and CDR2 as SMNVEV (reference sequence). As DNA, the CDR3 is TGTGCCAGCAGTCCGATGGGGACCTCCTACGAGCAGTACTTC. Encoded protein: CASSPMGTSYEQYF.

Ten or more counts support this clonotype. The V and J genes are TRBV2 and TRBJ2-1, with TRBD2 as a possible D gene (6 bases). V dropped 11 bases and J dropped 9 bases, with 14 bases sitting between them. The CDR3 has 11 amino acids. CDR1 and CDR2 (germline): SNHLY, FYNNEI. CDR3 sequence: CAPRGSTEQFF. The CDR3 nucleotides read TGTGCCCCCCGGGGGAGCACTGAGCAGTTCTTC.

The chain employs TRBV21-1 and TRBJ2-2; the D segment call TRBD2 is taken from the table without a DNA check. TRBV21-1 is given as a pseudogene. The CDR3 loop spans 17 amino acids. The CDR3: CASSKAAAGGRGGELFF. The CDR3 nucleotides are TGTGCCAGCAGCAAGGCCGCGGCGGGGGGGCGTGGCGGGGAGCTGTTTTTT.

At least ten counts were recorded for this clonotype. The chain couples TRBV20-1 to TRBJ2-5; TRBD1 or TRBD2 may be the D gene (6 bases each). V lost 1 base to trimming and J lost 2 bases, with 23 bases between them. The CDR3 spans 18 residues. Germline V CDR1 and CDR2: DFQATT, SNEGSKA (reference sequence). The CDR3 is CSARGTKDRRVRQETQYF. As DNA, the CDR3 is TGCAGTGCTAGAGGGACTAAAGACAGGCGGGTACGACAAGAGACCCAGTACTTC.

This clonotype was seen a handful of times. This chain connects TRBV7-9 to TRBJ2-7; D gene uncertain. The CDR3 is 15 amino acids. From germline, CDR1 is SEHNR and CDR2 FQNEAQ (reference sequence). V lost 4 bases, J lost 4 bases, and 17 bases lay in between. The CDR3 DNA is TGTGCCAGCAGCTCCCATCGGGTGGACCCATACGAGCAGTACTTC. Translated: CASSSHRVDPYEQYF.

The table lists this clonotype with many counts. The J gene is TRBJ1-2, the V gene TRBV25-1; 12 bases are a match to TRBD1. The CDR3 runs 14 residues. After removal of 7 bases from V and 10 bases from J, the junction contained 10 bases not matched to a gene. Germline loops: CDR1 MGHDK, CDR2 SYGVNS. In DNA form, the CDR3 reads TGTGCCAGCACCCTAACTCGGGACAGGGGGCACTACACCTTC. This translates into CASTLTRDRGHYTF.

This clonotype was counted ten times or more. This sequence joins TRBV20-1 and TRBJ2-7; D may be TRBD1 (6 bases). The CDR3 is 15 residues long. Trimming stripped 1 base from V and 1 base from J, with 14 bases between. Germline CDR1 and CDR2: DFQATT and SNEGSKA (reference sequence). The CDR3 DNA reads TGCAGTGCTAGAGCACCAAAGACAGGTTCCTACGAGCAGTACTTC. Amino acid sequence: CSARAPKTGSYEQYF.

This clonotype was counted at least ten times. The chain combines TRBV12-3 or TRBV12-4 with TRBJ1-1; D gene unclear. The CDR3 is made up of 14 amino acids. Trimming shortened V by 3 bases and J by 4 bases, and 12 bases separated the two germline ends. The CDR3 nucleotides are TGTGCCAGCAGTTTTAGTTTGGTGAGCACTGAAGCTTTCTTT. Its translation: CASSFSLVSTEAFF.

In this sample, this clonotype turned up many times. The chain recombines TRBV5-1 with TRBJ2-1; weak D call: TRBD1 (5 bases). Between the trimmed V and J ends, which lost 3 bases and 10 bases, there was a span of 17 bases. The length of the CDR3 is 14 residues. The germline V gene encodes CDR1 SGHRS and CDR2 YFSETQ. The CDR3 spells CASSWAGRVREQFF. CDR3 coding DNA: TGCGCCAGCAGCTGGGCCGGCAGGGTGCGGGAGCAGTTCTTC.

This clonotype was recorded a few times. The CDR3 nucleotides are TGTGCCAGCTCCCTTTTAACCCGACAGGGGGAATACAACACTGAAGCTTTCTTT. Its protein is CASSLLTRQGEYNTEAFF. V is TRBV18 and J is TRBJ1-1; 9 bases are a match to TRBD1. V gave up 6 bases and J gave up 2 bases; unmatched junction bases: 16. In germline, CDR1 is KGHSH, CDR2 LQKENI. This CDR3 has 18 amino acids.

This clonotype appeared many times. The J gene is TRBJ2-3, the V gene TRBV3-1; no clear D gene. CDR3 length equals 16 residues. V lost 0 bases to trimming and J lost 0 bases, with 10 bases between them. Germline values: CDR1 LGHDT, CDR2 YNNKEL (reference sequence). The CDR3 DNA reads TGTGCCAGCAGCCAAGATGGTCGATTTAGCACAGATACGCAGTATTTT. Amino acid sequence: CASSQDGRFSTDTQYF.

Many counts were recorded for this clonotype. The V gene is TRBV25-1, the J gene TRBJ2-5, with TRBD1 matching 8 bases. Losses at the gene ends were 5 bases for V and 2 bases for J; bases not matched to a gene: 4. The germline gives CDR1 MGHDK, CDR2 SYGVNS. The CDR3 runs to 14 residues. The CDR3 DNA reads TGTGCCAGCAGTAACTACAGGGGGCAAGAGACCCAGTACTTC. As protein: CASSNYRGQETQYF.

This clonotype was picked up many times. This chain uses TRBV20-1 with TRBJ1-1; D unresolved. This CDR3 spans 14 amino acids. Trimming shortened V by 1 base and J by 4 bases, and 13 bases separated the two germline ends. The germline gives CDR1 DFQATT, CDR2 SNEGSKA (reference sequence). The CDR3 sequence: CSARAQRATTEAFF. As DNA, the CDR3 is TGCAGTGCTAGAGCACAGCGGGCGACCACTGAAGCTTTCTTT.

This clonotype showed up many times. The gene calls are TRBV5-1 and TRBJ1-1, with D unresolved. Germline V gene data show CDR1 as SGHRS and CDR2 as YFSETQ. With 2 bases removed from V and 1 base from J, the gap between germline ends came to 9 bases. This CDR3 region has 14 residues. DNA of the CDR3: TGCGCCAGCAGCTTATACGACACGAACACTGAAGCTTTCTTT. Amino acid sequence: CASSLYDTNTEAFF.

This clonotype was picked up many times. The V and J genes are TRBV6-1 and TRBJ1-1; the D is unclear. V was pared by 6 bases and J by 5 bases, with 13 bases between. Germline V gene data show CDR1 as MNHNS and CDR2 as SASEGT. The CDR3 is 13 residues long. CDR3 DNA: TGTGCCAGCAGAGAATTGGGTGAAACTGAAGCTTTCTTT. This encodes CASRELGETEAFF.